This T cell receptor beta chain was found in a study of shared clonotypes between healthy human individuals. Sorted-subset replicate PCR reactions were performed with about 200 ng DNA, corresponding to roughly 27,000 T cell genomes. Authors' data handling: Filtering differed for immunoSEQ, which gave only junction sequences without quality scores. TCRdb keeps only in-frame clones here, not all; method: immunoSEQ multiplex PCR. V and J calls and clone size are those listed in that table; D and trimming were worked out from the DNA. The sample holds 750,000 to 1,000,000 clones, approximately 92% seen once. Cells designated naive CD8 were CD45RO-negative and were positively selected for CCR7, with terminally differentiated effector memory CD45RA+ cells excluded. Free of recent acute infections or vaccinations, the donors were healthy HIV-negative adults. Germline assignment: CDR1 SQVTM and CDR2 ANQGSEA. The V gene end was trimmed by 1 base and the J gene end by 4 bases; junction bases not matched to a gene: 6. This CDR3 has 15 amino acids.

The receptor comes from a man aged 25 to 40 in good health. The chain employs TRBV29-1 and TRBJ2-5, with 10 bases that match TRBD1. The sample was naive CD8+ T cells sorted from blood. CDR3 nucleotides: TGCAGCGTTGAAGTAACCGGGACAGGGGCAGAGACCCAGTACTTC. Translated, it gives CSVEVTGTGAETQYF.